This TCR beta chain originates from a study of T cell changes during pregnancy in multiple sclerosis. Only in-frame clones appear in the TCRdb table, and some are missing; sequencing was by immunoSEQ multiplex PCR. There are around 97,000 clones in the sample; roughly nine tenths occur only once, and 0.75% to 0.95% lies in the top ten. J gave up 2 bases and V 3 bases, and 1 base lay outside the gene matches. In germline, CDR1 is SGHAT, CDR2 FQNNGV. This CDR3 is built from 14 residues. Of note for this clone: Other DNA sequences from this sample encode an identical CDR3 as well.

The rearrangement uses TRBV11-2 and TRBJ2-1; 7 nucleotides align to TRBD1. The sample in question was peripheral blood, obtained after pregnancy. This clonotype was obtained from a female donor with multiple sclerosis, enrolled in a pregnancy study. CDR3 sequence: CASSLGTAYNEQFF. The DNA for the CDR3 is TGTGCCAGCAGCTTGGGGACAGCCTACAATGAGCAGTTCTTC.